One and the same sample provided the 7 T cell receptor beta chains below, sequenced in a study of blood T cell repertoires in COVID-19. The method was immunoSEQ multiplex PCR; TCRdb's version includes in-frame clones alone and lacks a portion of them. The repertoire holds roughly 220,000 clones, with approximately 90% as singletons. Sequenced: peripheral blood. These receptors were collected from a woman in her 50s with COVID-19, enrolled during active disease.

This chain joins TRBV3-1 (or the pseudogene TRBV3-2) and TRBJ1-5, with D maybe TRBD1 (5 bases). V dropped 11 bases and J dropped 1 base, with 15 bases sitting between them. Germline V CDR1 and CDR2: LGHDT, YNNKEL (reference sequence). The CDR3 runs 14 residues. The DNA for the CDR3 is TGTGCCGGCCCCCTCCGGGGGAGCAATCAGCCCCAGCATTTT. It encodes CAGPLRGSNQPQHF.

The rearrangement uses TRBV14 and TRBJ2-5; unclear D gene. Trimming pared 2 bases from V and 1 base from J, leaving 14 bases between. The CDR3 runs 16 residues. Germline-derived CDR1 and CDR2 are SGHDN and FVKESK. The DNA of the CDR3 is TGTGCCAGCAGCCAAAGTATTGACTGGCTCCAAGAGACCCAGTACTTC. Amino acids: CASSQSIDWLQETQYF.

The chain links TRBV19 to TRBJ2-7; 11 positions match TRBD1. The ends lost 5 bases at V and 6 bases at J; junction bases unmatched: 12. Germline V gene data show CDR1 as LNHDA and CDR2 as SQIVND (reference sequence). The CDR3 consists of 16 residues. Written as DNA, the CDR3 is TGTGCCAGTAGTCGTCGGACAGGGGGCGAACCCTTCGAGCAGTACTTC. Translated, it gives CASSRRTGGEPFEQYF.

In the case of this clone: Sequence at one end of the junction differs from germline and may be a read error. The chain couples TRBV13 to TRBJ2-3, with unresolved D. Germline lookup yields CDR1 PRHDT and CDR2 FYEKMQ (reference sequence). There are 14 residues in the CDR3. The CDR3 loop is CASSLGVTSETQYF. In nucleotides, the CDR3 is TGTGCCAGCAGCTTAGGGGTAACCTCAGAAACGCAGTATTTT.

V usage is TRBV24-1 and J usage is TRBJ2-1; TRBD1 agrees at 9 bases. Germline assignment: CDR1 KGHDR and CDR2 SFDVKD. The CDR3 runs to 18 residues. The V gene end was trimmed by 0 bases and the J gene end by 2 bases; junction bases not matched to a gene: 7. For the CDR3, the DNA is TGTGCCACCAGTGATTTGGCTGGGACAGGGAGCACCTACAATGAGCAGTTCTTC. Protein product: CATSDLAGTGSTYNEQFF.

The chain carries TRBV2 and TRBJ2-1; 11 bases map to TRBD2. Germline loops: CDR1 SNHLY, CDR2 FYNNEI. With 6 bases clipped from V and 4 bases from J, the junction kept 8 bases outside the gene matches. The CDR3 extends over 16 amino acids. The CDR3 bases are TGTGCCAGCAGAGGACGACTAGCGGGGCCGTACAATGAGCAGTTCTTC. It codes for CASRGRLAGPYNEQFF.

The J gene is TRBJ1-3, the V gene TRBV9; 7 bases are shared with TRBD1. The CDR3 extends over 16 amino acids. The ends lost 4 bases at V and 0 bases at J; junction bases unmatched: 7. Germline CDR1 reads SGDLS; CDR2 reads YYNGEE. The CDR3 loop is CASSHGTDNSGNTIYF. The CDR3 region has the DNA TGTGCCAGCAGCCACGGGACAGATAACTCTGGAAACACCATATATTTT.